Listed below are T cell receptor beta chains from one sample, sequenced in a study of T cell responses to AZD1222 COVID-19 vaccine. Sequenced by immunoSEQ multiplex PCR; TCRdb stores in-frame clones only, minus some. The sample shows some 130,000 clones, around 92% of them seen only once. Sequenced material: peripheral blood, taken 28 days after the second AZD1222 dose. The receptors shown here come from an adult who received the AZD1222 COVID-19 vaccine. CDR3s include the opening cysteine and the closing phenylalanine or tryptophan. Fields, in order: V gene, clone size, D gene, J gene, CDR3 protein, CDR3 DNA. D genes are given only for firm matches. Size is omitted from some rows. Given values are once, few, many or a class for expanded clones.

TRBV3-1/TRBV3-2	once	TRBD1	TRBJ2-3	CASSRRQGTDTQYF	TGTGCCAGCAGTCGGAGACAGGGGACAGATACGCAGTATTTT
TRBV18	-	TRBD1	TRBJ2-1	CASSPQGAPNEQFF	TGTGCCAGCTCACCGCAGGGGGCGCCCAATGAGCAGTTCTTC
TRBV19	-	TRBD2	TRBJ2-5	CASTYGGQETQYF	TGTGCCAGTACCTACGGGGGGCAAGAGACCCAGTACTTC
TRBV9	-	-	TRBJ1-2	CASSVSASYGYTF	TGTGCCAGCAGCGTATCGGCCAGCTATGGCTACACCTTC
TRBV24-1	-	TRBD1	TRBJ1-5	CATSDGRGGIQPQHF	TGTGCCACCAGTGATGGCAGGGGGGGCATTCAGCCCCAGCATTTT
TRBV7-9	-	-	TRBJ1-2	CASSLARTVGYGYTF	TGTGCCAGCAGCTTAGCTCGCACAGTTGGCTATGGCTACACCTTC
TRBV7-9	-	-	TRBJ2-2	CASSSWGSDTGELFF	TGTGCCAGCAGCTCGTGGGGGTCCGATACCGGGGAGCTGTTTTTT
TRBV7-7	-	TRBD2	TRBJ2-2	CASSLLASTNTGELFF	TGTGCTAGCAGCTTACTAGCGTCTACGAACACCGGGGAGCTGTTTTTT
TRBV11-3	-	-	TRBJ2-1	CASSRGTDPTSYNEQFF	TGTGCCAGCAGCCGGGGGACGGATCCTACCTCCTACAATGAGCAGTTCTTC
TRBV9	-	-	TRBJ1-1	CASSVAMGGGRTEAFF	TGTGCCAGCAGCGTAGCAATGGGTGGGGGTAGGACTGAAGCTTTCTTT
TRBV28	-	-	TRBJ1-2	CASSYVSNYGYTF	TGTGCCAGCAGTTACGTAAGTAACTATGGCTACACCTTC
TRBV5-4	-	TRBD2	TRBJ2-1	CASSRGTSGAINEQFF	TGTGCCAGCAGCAGAGGGACTAGCGGGGCCATCAATGAGCAGTTCTTC
TRBV3-1/TRBV3-2	once	TRBD1	TRBJ2-3	CASSQRTGEDTQYF	TGTGCCAGCAGCCAAAGGACAGGGGAAGATACGCAGTATTTT
TRBV19	-	TRBD1	TRBJ1-1	CASSLDRMNTEAFF	TGTGCCAGTAGTCTGGACAGGATGAACACTGAAGCTTTCTTT
TRBV5-6	-	-	TRBJ2-5	CASSLGRTQYF	TGTGCCAGCAGCTTGGGGAGAACCCAGTACTTC
TRBV5-1	once	TRBD1	TRBJ1-1	CASSERTGRDTEAFF	TGCGCCAGCAGCGAACGGACAGGGCGAGACACTGAAGCTTTCTTT
TRBV7-2	-	-	TRBJ1-1	CASSLAPGVRTEAFF	TGTGCCAGCAGCTTGGCGCCAGGGGTGCGGACTGAAGCTTTCTTT
TRBV5-1	once	-	TRBJ2-6	CASSLSLSGANVLTF	TGCGCCAGCAGCCTGTCCCTCTCTGGGGCCAACGTCCTGACTTTC
TRBV29-1	-	-	TRBJ1-4	CSARDFNEKLFF	TGCAGCGCCCGGGACTTTAATGAAAAACTGTTTTTT
TRBV27	-	-	TRBJ1-1	CASNPYQGIGTEAFF	TGTGCCAGCAACCCCTATCAGGGAATTGGGACTGAAGCTTTCTTT
TRBV25-1	-	-	TRBJ1-4	CASSPGEKLFF	TGTGCCAGCAGCCCAGGGGAAAAACTGTTTTTT
TRBV29-1	-	TRBD1	TRBJ1-5	CSVLDRGNQPQHF	TGCAGCGTCCTCGACAGGGGCAATCAGCCCCAGCATTTT
TRBV30	-	TRBD2	TRBJ2-1	CAWSVDAGAYNEQFF	TGTGCCTGGAGTGTGGATGCGGGAGCCTACAATGAGCAGTTCTTC
TRBV29-1	once	-	TRBJ1-1	CSARTWETEAFF	TGCAGCGCCCGGACGTGGGAGACTGAAGCTTTCTTT
TRBV5-6	-	TRBD1	TRBJ2-7	CASSFGTGTHEQYF	TGTGCCAGCAGCTTTGGGACAGGGACCCACGAGCAGTACTTC
TRBV7-8	once	-	TRBJ1-4	CASSLRQGNEKLFF	TGTGCCAGCAGCTTGCGTCAGGGAAATGAAAAACTGTTTTTT
TRBV30	-	-	TRBJ2-1	CAWSDGVAQFF	TGTGCCTGGAGTGACGGGGTTGCGCAGTTCTTC
TRBV29-1	-	-	TRBJ1-2	CSVDSQDYGYTF	TGCAGCGTTGATTCGCAGGACTATGGCTACACCTTC
TRBV30	-	-	TRBJ2-7	CAWSVRAFQYEQYF	TGTGCCTGGAGTGTGAGAGCATTTCAGTACGAGCAGTACTTC
TRBV18	-	-	TRBJ1-5	CASSPGNSNQPQHF	TGTGCCAGCTCACCAGGGAATAGCAATCAGCCCCAGCATTTT
TRBV7-9	once	TRBD1	TRBJ1-1	CASSLEGQGWTEAFF	TGTGCCAGCAGCTTAGAGGGACAGGGTTGGACTGAAGCTTTCTTT
TRBV24-1	-	TRBD2	TRBJ2-1	CATSDRGLAQQFF	TGTGCCACCAGTGATAGGGGACTAGCGCAGCAGTTCTTC
TRBV9	-	-	TRBJ2-5	CASSPRPLTPETQYF	TGTGCCAGCAGCCCCCGACCCCTAACCCCAGAGACCCAGTACTTC
TRBV27	-	-	TRBJ1-2	CASRGLLARSSGYTF	TGTGCCAGCCGCGGCCTCTTAGCAAGATCCTCTGGCTACACCTTC
TRBV5-8	-	-	TRBJ1-3	CASNLRPGNTIYF	TGTGCCAGCAACCTTAGGCCTGGAAACACCATATATTTT
TRBV19	-	TRBD2	TRBJ2-5	CASTRLAGEETQYF	TGTGCCAGTACCCGACTAGCGGGGGAAGAGACCCAGTACTTC
TRBV3-1/TRBV3-2	-	TRBD1	TRBJ2-2	CASSQGQGATGELFF	TGTGCCAGCAGCCAGGGACAGGGGGCCACCGGGGAGCTGTTTTTT
TRBV5-5	-	TRBD1	TRBJ1-2	CASSPGRLVGTANYGYTF	TGTGCCAGCAGCCCAGGACGTCTGGTCGGGACAGCTAACTATGGCTACACCTTC
TRBV7-9	-	TRBD2	TRBJ2-3	CASSPWTSGGGTDTQYF	TGTGCCAGCAGCCCCTGGACTAGCGGGGGGGGTACAGATACGCAGTATTTT
TRBV7-3	-	TRBD2	TRBJ2-2	CASSPLAGDFGELFF	TGTGCCAGCAGCCCACTAGCGGGAGATTTCGGGGAGCTGTTTTTT
TRBV19	-	-	TRBJ1-1	CARGVQPLPEAFF	TGTGCCAGGGGGGTCCAACCTCTGCCTGAAGCTTTCTTT
TRBV16	-	-	TRBJ1-3	CASSQSPRGGNTIYF	TGTGCCAGCAGCCAATCGCCCCGAGGGGGAAACACCATATATTTT
TRBV18	-	-	TRBJ1-4	CASSPPGLNNEKLFF	TGTGCCAGCTCACCACCGGGGCTGAATAATGAAAAACTGTTTTTT
TRBV19	-	TRBD1	TRBJ1-1	CASSLTGVNTEAFF	TGTGCCAGTAGTTTGACAGGGGTGAACACTGAAGCTTTCTTT
TRBV7-7	-	TRBD1	TRBJ2-5	CASSLPGTGPETQYF	TGTGCTAGCAGCTTACCCGGGACAGGTCCTGAGACCCAGTACTTC
TRBV18	-	-	TRBJ1-4	CASSPLDGTKLFF	TGTGCCAGCTCACCCCTGGACGGGACCAAACTGTTTTTT
TRBV2	-	-	TRBJ2-1	CASTPLTSYNEQFF	TGTGCCAGCACCCCCCTTACCTCCTACAATGAGCAGTTCTTC
TRBV27	-	-	TRBJ2-1	CASRPDYLNEQFF	TGTGCCAGCCGTCCGGACTATTTAAATGAGCAGTTCTTC
TRBV29-1	few	TRBD2	TRBJ2-1	CSATLAGSYNEQFF	TGCAGCGCCACTCTAGCGGGATCCTACAATGAGCAGTTCTTC
TRBV19	-	-	TRBJ1-6	CASSMGHSSYNSPLHF	TGTGCCAGTAGCATGGGACATAGCTCCTATAATTCACCCCTCCACTTT
TRBV30	-	-	TRBJ1-2	CAWTNRGYNYGYTF	TGTGCCTGGACTAATCGGGGTTACAACTATGGCTACACCTTC
TRBV7-2	-	-	TRBJ1-2	CASSTPGILWGYTF	TGTGCCAGCAGCACCCCGGGAATCTTATGGGGCTACACCTTC
TRBV5-4	few	-	TRBJ1-3	CASSHQGDLGNTIYF	TGTGCCAGCAGCCATCAAGGGGATTTAGGGAACACCATATATTTT
TRBV6-5	-	-	TRBJ2-5	CASSSTGPQTQYF	TGTGCCAGCAGTAGCACCGGGCCCCAGACCCAGTACTTC
TRBV7-3	once	-	TRBJ1-1	CASSLTGGTEAFF	TGTGCCAGCAGCTTAACAGGCGGCACTGAAGCTTTCTTT
TRBV5-4	-	TRBD2	TRBJ2-1	CASSPGASGIDEQFF	TGTGCCAGCAGCCCGGGGGCTAGCGGGATCGATGAGCAGTTCTTC
TRBV5-4	-	-	TRBJ1-1	CASSLDWRKNTEAFF	TGTGCCAGCAGCTTGGATTGGCGGAAAAACACTGAAGCTTTCTTT
TRBV5-1	-	TRBD1	TRBJ1-1	CASSQSTGGTEAFF	TGCGCCAGCAGCCAATCGACAGGGGGCACTGAAGCTTTCTTT
TRBV6-2/TRBV6-3	-	TRBD2	TRBJ2-3	CASSRPPRRTSASTDTQYF	TGTGCCAGCAGTCGCCCCCCCCGGAGGACTAGCGCGAGCACAGATACGCAGTATTTT